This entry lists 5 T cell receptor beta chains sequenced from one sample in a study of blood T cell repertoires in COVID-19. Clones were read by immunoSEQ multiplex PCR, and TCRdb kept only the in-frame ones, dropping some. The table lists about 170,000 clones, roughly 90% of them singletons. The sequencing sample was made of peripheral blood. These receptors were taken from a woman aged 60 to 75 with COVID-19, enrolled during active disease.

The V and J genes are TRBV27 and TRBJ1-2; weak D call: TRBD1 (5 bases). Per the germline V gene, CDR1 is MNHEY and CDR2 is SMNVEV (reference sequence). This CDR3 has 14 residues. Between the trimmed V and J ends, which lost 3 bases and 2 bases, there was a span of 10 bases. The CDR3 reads CASSFSGGNYGYTF. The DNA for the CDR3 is TGTGCCAGCAGTTTTTCTGGGGGGAACTATGGCTACACCTTC.

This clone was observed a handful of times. This CDR3 reads CASSPNLDSTSGEQYF. The CDR3 DNA reads as TGTGCCAGTAGTCCAAATCTCGACAGTACTTCTGGCGAGCAGTACTTC. The genes are TRBV19 and TRBJ2-7; perhaps TRBD1 as D (5 bases). CDR3 length: 16 residues. Germline CDR1 LNHDA, CDR2 SQIVND (reference sequence). Trimming removed 5 bases at V and 6 bases at J, with 23 bases between.

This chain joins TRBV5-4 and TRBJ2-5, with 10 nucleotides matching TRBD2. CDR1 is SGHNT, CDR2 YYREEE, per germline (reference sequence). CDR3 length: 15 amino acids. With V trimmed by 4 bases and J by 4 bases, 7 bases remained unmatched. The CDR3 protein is CASSLLAGGGETQYF. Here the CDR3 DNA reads TGTGCCAGCAGCCTATTAGCGGGAGGAGGAGAGACCCAGTACTTC.

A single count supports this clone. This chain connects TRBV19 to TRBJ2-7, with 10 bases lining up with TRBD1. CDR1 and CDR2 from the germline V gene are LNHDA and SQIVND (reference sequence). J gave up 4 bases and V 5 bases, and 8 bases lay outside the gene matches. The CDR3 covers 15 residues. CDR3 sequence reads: CASSAPGQGYYEQYF. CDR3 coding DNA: TGTGCCAGTAGTGCCCCGGGACAGGGGTATTACGAGCAGTACTTC.

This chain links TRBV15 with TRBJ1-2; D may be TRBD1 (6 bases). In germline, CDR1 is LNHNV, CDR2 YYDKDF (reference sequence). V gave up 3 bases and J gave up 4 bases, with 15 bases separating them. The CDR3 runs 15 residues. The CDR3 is CATSSGTSIFYGYTF. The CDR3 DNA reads TGTGCCACCAGCAGTGGGACAAGTATTTTCTATGGCTACACCTTC.